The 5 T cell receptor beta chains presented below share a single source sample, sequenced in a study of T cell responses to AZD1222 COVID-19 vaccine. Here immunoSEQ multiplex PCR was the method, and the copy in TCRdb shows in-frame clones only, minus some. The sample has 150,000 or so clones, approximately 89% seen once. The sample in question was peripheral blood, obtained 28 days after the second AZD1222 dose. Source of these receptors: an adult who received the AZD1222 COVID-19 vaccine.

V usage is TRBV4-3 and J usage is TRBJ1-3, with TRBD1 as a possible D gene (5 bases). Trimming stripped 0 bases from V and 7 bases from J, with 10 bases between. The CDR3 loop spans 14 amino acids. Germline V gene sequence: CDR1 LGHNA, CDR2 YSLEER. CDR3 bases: TGCGCCAGCAGCCAAGACAGGGTGGACAACACCATATATTTT. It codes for CASSQDRVDNTIYF.

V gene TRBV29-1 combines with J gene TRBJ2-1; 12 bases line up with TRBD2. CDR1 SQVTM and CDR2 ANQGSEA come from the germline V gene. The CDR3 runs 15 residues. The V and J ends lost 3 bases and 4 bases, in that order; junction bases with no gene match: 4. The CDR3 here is CSVDRLAGVYNEQFF. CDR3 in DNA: TGCAGCGTTGACCGACTAGCGGGGGTGTACAATGAGCAGTTCTTC.

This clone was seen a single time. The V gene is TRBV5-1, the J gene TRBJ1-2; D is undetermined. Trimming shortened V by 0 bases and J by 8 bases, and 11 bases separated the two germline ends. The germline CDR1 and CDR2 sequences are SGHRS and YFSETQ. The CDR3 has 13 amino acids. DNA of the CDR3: TGCGCCAGCAGCTTGGGCCCAAACGCGGGCTACACCTTC. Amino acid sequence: CASSLGPNAGYTF.

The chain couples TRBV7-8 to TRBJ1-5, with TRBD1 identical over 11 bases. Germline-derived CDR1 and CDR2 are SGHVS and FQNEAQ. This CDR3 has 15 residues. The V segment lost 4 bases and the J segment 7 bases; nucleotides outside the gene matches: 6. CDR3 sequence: CASSSGQGAGQPQHF. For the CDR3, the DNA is TGTGCCAGCAGCTCCGGACAGGGGGCAGGACAGCCCCAGCATTTT.

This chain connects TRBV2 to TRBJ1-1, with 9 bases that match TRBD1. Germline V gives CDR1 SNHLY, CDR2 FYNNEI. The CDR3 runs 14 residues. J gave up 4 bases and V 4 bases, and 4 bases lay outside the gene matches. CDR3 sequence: CASSVATGGTEAFF. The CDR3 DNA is TGTGCCAGCAGTGTTGCGACAGGGGGCACTGAAGCTTTCTTT.